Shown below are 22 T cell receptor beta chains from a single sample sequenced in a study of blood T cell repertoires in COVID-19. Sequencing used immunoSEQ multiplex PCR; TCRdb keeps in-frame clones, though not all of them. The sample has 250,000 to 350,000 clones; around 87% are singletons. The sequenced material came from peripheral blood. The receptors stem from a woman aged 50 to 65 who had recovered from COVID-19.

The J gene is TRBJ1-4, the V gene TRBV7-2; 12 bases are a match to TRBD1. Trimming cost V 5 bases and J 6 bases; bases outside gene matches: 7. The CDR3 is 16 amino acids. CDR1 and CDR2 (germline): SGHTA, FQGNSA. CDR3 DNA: TGTGCCAGCAGCCAGGGGGGGACAGGGGGCCATGAAAAACTGTTTTTT. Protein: CASSQGGTGGHEKLFF.

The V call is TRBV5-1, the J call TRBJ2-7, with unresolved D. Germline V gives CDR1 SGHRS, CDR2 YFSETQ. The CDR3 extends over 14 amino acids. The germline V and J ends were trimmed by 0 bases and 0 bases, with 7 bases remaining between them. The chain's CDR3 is CASSLGAVSYEQYF. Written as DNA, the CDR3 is TGCGCCAGCAGCTTGGGGGCCGTCTCCTACGAGCAGTACTTC.

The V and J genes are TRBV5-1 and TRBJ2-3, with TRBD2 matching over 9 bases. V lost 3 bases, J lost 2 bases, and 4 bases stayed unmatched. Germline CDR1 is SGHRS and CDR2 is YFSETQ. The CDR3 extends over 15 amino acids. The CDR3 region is CASSSLAGFTDTQYF. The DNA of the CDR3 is TGCGCCAGCAGCTCCCTAGCGGGATTCACAGATACGCAGTATTTT. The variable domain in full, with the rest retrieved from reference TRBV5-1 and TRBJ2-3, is KAGVTQTPRYLIKTRGQQVTLSCSPISGHRSVSWYQQTPGQGLQFLFEYFSETQRNKGNFPGRFSGRQFSNSRSEMNVSTLELGDSALYLCASSSLAGFTDTQYFGPGTRLTVL.

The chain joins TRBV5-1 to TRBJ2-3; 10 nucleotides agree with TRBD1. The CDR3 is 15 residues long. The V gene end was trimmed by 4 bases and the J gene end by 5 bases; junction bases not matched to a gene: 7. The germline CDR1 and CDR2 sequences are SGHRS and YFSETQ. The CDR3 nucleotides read TGCGCCAGCAGCCCGCATGGGACAGGGGAAGATACGCAGTATTTT. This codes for CASSPHGTGEDTQYF.

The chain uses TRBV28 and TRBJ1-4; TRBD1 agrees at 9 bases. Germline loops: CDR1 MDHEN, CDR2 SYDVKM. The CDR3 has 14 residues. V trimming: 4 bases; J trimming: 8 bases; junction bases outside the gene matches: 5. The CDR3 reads CASSYTGGREKLFF. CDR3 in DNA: TGTGCCAGCAGTTACACAGGGGGCAGGGAAAAACTGTTTTTT.

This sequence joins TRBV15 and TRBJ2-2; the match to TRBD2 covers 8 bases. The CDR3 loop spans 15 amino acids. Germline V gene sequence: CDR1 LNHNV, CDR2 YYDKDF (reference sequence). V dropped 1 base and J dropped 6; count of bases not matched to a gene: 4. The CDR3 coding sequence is TGTGCCACCAGCAGAGGTGGCGGGAGGCCCGGGGAGCTGTTTTTT. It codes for CATSRGGGRPGELFF.

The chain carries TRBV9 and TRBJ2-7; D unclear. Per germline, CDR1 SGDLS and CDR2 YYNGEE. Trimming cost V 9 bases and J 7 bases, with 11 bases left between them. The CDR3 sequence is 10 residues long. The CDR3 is CATGGREQYF. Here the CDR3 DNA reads TGTGCCACCGGCGGCCGGGAGCAGTACTTC.

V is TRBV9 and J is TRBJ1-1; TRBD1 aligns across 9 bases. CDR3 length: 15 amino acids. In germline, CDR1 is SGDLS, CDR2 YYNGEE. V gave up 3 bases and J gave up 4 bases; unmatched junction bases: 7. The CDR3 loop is CASSAQQGASTEAFF. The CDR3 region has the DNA TGTGCCAGCAGCGCCCAACAGGGGGCAAGCACTGAAGCTTTCTTT. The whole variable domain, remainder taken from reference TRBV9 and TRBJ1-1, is DSGVTQTPKHLITATGQRVTLRCSPRSGDLSVYWYQQSLDQGLQFLIQYYNGEERAKGNILERFSAQQFPDLHSELNLSSLELGDSALYFCASSAQQGASTEAFFGQGTRLTVV.

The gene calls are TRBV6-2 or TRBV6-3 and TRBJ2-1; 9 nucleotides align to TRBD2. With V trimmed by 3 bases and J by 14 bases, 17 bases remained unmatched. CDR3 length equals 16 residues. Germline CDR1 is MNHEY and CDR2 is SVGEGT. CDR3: CASSYRFGASGTYEFF. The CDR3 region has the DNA TGTGCCAGCAGTTATCGCTTTGGTGCTAGCGGGACCTATGAGTTCTTC.

The CDR3 DNA sequence: TGCGCCAGCATCAGCGGAACAGATCCCACGGAAGCTTTCTTT. Residues: CASISGTDPTEAFF. This chain connects TRBV5-1 to TRBJ1-1; D remains ambiguous. V was trimmed by 6 bases and J by 8 bases, leaving 20 bases between them. Germline V gene sequence: CDR1 SGHRS, CDR2 YFSETQ. There are 14 residues in the CDR3.

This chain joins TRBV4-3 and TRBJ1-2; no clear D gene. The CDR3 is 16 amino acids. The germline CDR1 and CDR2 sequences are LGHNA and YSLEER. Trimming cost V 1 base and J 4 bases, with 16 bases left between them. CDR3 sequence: CASSQVEEGGFYGYTF. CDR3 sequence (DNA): TGCGCCAGCAGCCAAGTGGAGGAGGGAGGATTCTATGGCTACACCTTC.

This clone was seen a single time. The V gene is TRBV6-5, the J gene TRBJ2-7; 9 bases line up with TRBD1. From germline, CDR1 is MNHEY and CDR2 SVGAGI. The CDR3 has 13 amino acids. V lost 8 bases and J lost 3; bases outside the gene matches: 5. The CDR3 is CASGPDRGYEQYF. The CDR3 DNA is TGTGCCAGCGGCCCGGACAGGGGCTACGAGCAGTACTTC.

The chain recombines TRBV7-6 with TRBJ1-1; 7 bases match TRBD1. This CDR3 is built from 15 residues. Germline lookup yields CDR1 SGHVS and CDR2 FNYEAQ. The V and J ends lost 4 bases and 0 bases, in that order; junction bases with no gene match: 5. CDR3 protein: CASSSWTGLNTEAFF. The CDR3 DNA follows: TGTGCCAGCAGCTCCTGGACAGGATTGAACACTGAAGCTTTCTTT.

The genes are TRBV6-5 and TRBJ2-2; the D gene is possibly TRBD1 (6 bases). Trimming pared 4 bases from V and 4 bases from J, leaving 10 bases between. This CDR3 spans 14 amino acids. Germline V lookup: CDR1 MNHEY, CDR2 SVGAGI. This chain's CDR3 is CASSSQGTTGELFF. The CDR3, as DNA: TGTGCCAGCAGTTCGCAGGGGACCACCGGGGAGCTGTTTTTT.

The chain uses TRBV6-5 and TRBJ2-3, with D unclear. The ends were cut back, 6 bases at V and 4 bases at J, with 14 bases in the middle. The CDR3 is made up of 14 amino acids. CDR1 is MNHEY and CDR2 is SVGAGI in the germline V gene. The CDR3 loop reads CASSLGLLADTQYF. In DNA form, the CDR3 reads TGTGCCAGCAGCCTAGGTCTCCTGGCAGATACGCAGTATTTT.

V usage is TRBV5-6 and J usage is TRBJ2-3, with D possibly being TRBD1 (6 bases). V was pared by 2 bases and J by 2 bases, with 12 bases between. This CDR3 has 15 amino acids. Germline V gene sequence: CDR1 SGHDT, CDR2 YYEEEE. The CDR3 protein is CASSFPGHHTDTQYF. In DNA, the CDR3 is TGTGCCAGCAGCTTTCCGGGACACCACACAGATACGCAGTATTTT.

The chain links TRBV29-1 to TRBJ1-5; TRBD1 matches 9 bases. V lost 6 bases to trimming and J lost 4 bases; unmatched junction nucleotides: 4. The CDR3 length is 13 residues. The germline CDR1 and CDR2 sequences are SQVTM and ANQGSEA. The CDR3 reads CSVYGQGNQPQHF. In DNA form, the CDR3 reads TGCAGCGTCTACGGACAGGGGAATCAGCCCCAGCATTTT.

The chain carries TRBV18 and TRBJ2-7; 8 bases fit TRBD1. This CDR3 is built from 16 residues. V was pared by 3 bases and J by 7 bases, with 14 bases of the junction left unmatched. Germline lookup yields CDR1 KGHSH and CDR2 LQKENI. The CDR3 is CASSPPKGQGMGEQYF. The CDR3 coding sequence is TGTGCCAGCTCACCTCCGAAAGGACAGGGCATGGGGGAGCAGTACTTC.

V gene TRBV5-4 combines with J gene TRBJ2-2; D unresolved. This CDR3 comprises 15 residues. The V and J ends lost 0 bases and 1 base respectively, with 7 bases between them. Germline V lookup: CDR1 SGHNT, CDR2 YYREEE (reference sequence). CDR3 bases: TGTGCCAGCAGCTTGGGACTGCAGAACACCGGGGAGCTGTTTTTT. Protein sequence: CASSLGLQNTGELFF.

CDR3 nucleotides: TGTGCCAGCAACTCGAAAGGGGATTATGGCTACACCTTC. Residues: CASNSKGDYGYTF. V and J are TRBV28 and TRBJ1-2; tentative D call: TRBD1 (5 bases). Trimming stripped 7 bases from V and 5 bases from J, with 14 bases between. The CDR3 totals 13 residues. Per the germline V gene, CDR1 is MDHEN and CDR2 is SYDVKM.

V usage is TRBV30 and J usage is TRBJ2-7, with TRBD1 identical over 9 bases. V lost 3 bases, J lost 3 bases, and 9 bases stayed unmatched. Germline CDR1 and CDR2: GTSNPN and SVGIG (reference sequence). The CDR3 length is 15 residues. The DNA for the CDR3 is TGTGCCTGGAGCCTCGACAGGGGGGCTATCTACGAGCAGTACTTC. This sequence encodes CAWSLDRGAIYEQYF.

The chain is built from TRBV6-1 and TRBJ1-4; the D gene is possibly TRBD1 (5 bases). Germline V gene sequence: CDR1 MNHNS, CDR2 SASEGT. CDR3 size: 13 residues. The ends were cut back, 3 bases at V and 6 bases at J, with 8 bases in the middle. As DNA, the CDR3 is TGTGCCAGCAGTGAGACAGTTTATGAAAAACTGTTTTTT. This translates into CASSETVYEKLFF.